Below are 23 T cell receptor beta chains sequenced from a single sample in a study of T cell clonality in common variable immunodeficiency. Study findings and constraints: Reportedly, TCR beta sequences from common variable immunodeficiency showed fewer deletions and N-nucleotide insertions.

Antigens of these TCRs are unknown. TCRdb keeps only in-frame clones here, not all; method: immunoSEQ multiplex PCR. The sample shows roughly 16,000 clones, none of them appearing just once. The sequencing sample was made of peripheral blood mononuclear cells. Receptor source: a human donor with common variable immunodeficiency.

This clone was seen repeatedly, ten times or more. The CDR3 extends 3 residues past the end of the read, so its final part is completed from the germline J gene. The chain carries TRBV5-5 and TRBJ1-2; a weak D match, TRBD1 (5 bases). Trimming cost V 2 bases and J 3 bases, with 8 bases left between them. This CDR3 spans 13 amino acids. Germline V gene lookup returns CDR1 SGHKS and CDR2 YYEKEE (reference sequence). This CDR3 reads CASSLGADYGYTF. CDR3 bases read: TGTGCCAGCAGCTTAGGGGCGGACTATGGC.

This clone showed up just a few times. The CDR3 end falls 3 residues outside the read, so it is completed with the germline J gene. This chain uses TRBV19 with TRBJ1-1, with 7 bases fitting TRBD1. Germline V CDR1 and CDR2: LNHDA, SQIVND (reference sequence). V was clipped by 3 bases and J by 1 base; unmatched bases: 11. The CDR3 has 17 residues. The CDR3 sequence is CASSIFHRTGRNTEAFF. Incomplete CDR3 DNA: TGTGCCAGTAGTATCTTCCATCGGACAGGACGGAACACTGAA.

In its sample, this clone was seen many times. The read stops 3 residues short of the end of the CDR3; the missing end is completed from the germline J gene. The rearrangement links TRBV5-4 to TRBJ2-1; no clear D gene. CDR3 size: 11 residues. With 1 base removed from V and 9 bases from J, the gap between germline ends came to 5 bases. Germline CDR1 is SGHNT and CDR2 is YYREEE (reference sequence). Incomplete CDR3 DNA: TGTGCCAGCAGCTTGTCCTTTGAG. It codes for CASSLSFE. The entire CDR3 protein reads CASSLSFEQFF.

This clone was seen a handful of times. The CDR3 bases that were read are TGTGCCAGCTCACCGGGACAGCGTTACGAG. Protein sequence: CASSPGQRYE. The CDR3, in full, reads CASSPGQRYEQYF. The rearrangement uses TRBV18 and TRBJ2-7; 7 positions match TRBD1. The read terminates 3 residues before the CDR3 end, so the remaining end is supplied by the germline J gene. V was pared by 3 bases and J by 4 bases, with 3 bases of the junction left unmatched. Per the germline V gene, CDR1 is KGHSH and CDR2 is LQKENI. This CDR3 has 13 residues.

This clone was counted at least ten times. The read is 3 residues too short to cover the CDR3 end, so that end is filled in from the germline J gene. The V and J genes are TRBV10-3 and TRBJ2-3, with 10 nucleotides matching TRBD2. The CDR3 loop spans 16 amino acids. V was pared by 3 bases and J by 2 bases, with 5 bases of the junction left unmatched. In germline, CDR1 is ENHRY, CDR2 SYGVKD. The chain's CDR3 is CAISDLAGGYTDTQYF. The covered CDR3 bases are TGTGCCATCAGTGACTTAGCGGGGGGCTACACAGATACG.

On this clone: The read falls 3 residues short of the CDR3 end, and the missing part is taken from the germline J gene. The chain combines TRBV19 with TRBJ2-5, with D perhaps TRBD2 (6 bases). Trimming shortened V by 4 bases and J by 1 base, and 10 bases separated the two germline ends. This CDR3 is 14 amino acids long. Germline CDR1 is LNHDA and CDR2 is SQIVND (reference sequence). The CDR3 spells CASSNGGSQETQYF. The covered CDR3 bases are TGTGCCAGTAGTAACGGGGGTTCCCAAGAGACC. Using reference TRBV19 and TRBJ2-5 for the parts outside the CDR3, the full variable domain is DGGITQSPKYLFRKEGQNVTLSCEQNLNHDAMYWYRQDPGQGLRLIYYSQIVNDFQKGDIAEGYSVSREKKESFPLTVTSAQKNPTAFYLCASSNGGSQETQYFGPGTRLLVL.

This clone was picked up many times. The read comes to an end 3 residues before the CDR3 does, leaving the germline J gene to fill in the end. The chain recombines TRBV18 with TRBJ1-6, with TRBD1 matching over 7 bases. Germline CDR1 reads KGHSH; CDR2 reads LQKENI. Germline trimming cut 0 bases from V and 9 bases from J; bases unmatched to any gene: 5. The CDR3 covers 15 residues. Incomplete CDR3 DNA: TGTGCCAGCTCACCACCCGACAGGGAGCGTTCACCC. As protein: CASSPPDRERSP. The CDR3 in its entirety is CASSPPDRERSPLHF.

Worth noting for this clone: The read ends 3 residues early relative to the CDR3; the germline J gene fills the gap. The chain combines TRBV19 with TRBJ1-5; possibly TRBD1 for D (5 bases). The CDR3 totals 17 residues. V was trimmed by 5 bases and J by 5 bases, leaving 22 bases between them. Germline CDR1 reads LNHDA; CDR2 reads SQIVND (reference sequence). CDR3 DNA, as far as it was read: TGTGCCAGTAGTTCTCGATACCCCGGGACTCAGTATCAGCCC. It codes for CASSSRYPGTQYQP. The entire CDR3 sequence reads CASSSRYPGTQYQPQHF.

By share of the sample, this clone is medium-sized (0.01 to 0.1%). Sequencing ends 3 residues short of the CDR3 end; the germline J gene provides the rest. The genes are TRBV20-1 and TRBJ2-6, with 12 bases matching TRBD1. This CDR3 region has 17 residues. The trim removed 0 bases at V and 3 bases at J, leaving 3 bases unmatched. The germline V gene has CDR1 DFQATT and CDR2 SNEGSKA (reference sequence). The CDR3 here is CSAREGTGGYGANVLTF. Incomplete CDR3 DNA: TGCAGTGCTAGAGAAGGGACAGGGGGCTATGGGGCCAACGTC.

In its sample, this clone was seen many times. The CDR3 DNA, read in part, is TGCGCCAGCAGCCACGCCGGGACAGGGACCTACGAG. Its protein product is CASSHAGTGTYE. The CDR3 in its entirety is CASSHAGTGTYEQYF. The J gene is TRBJ2-7, the V gene TRBV4-1; 9 bases align to TRBD1. Read coverage stops 3 residues before the CDR3 terminus; the germline J gene supplies the remainder. The V gene's germline CDR1 is MGHRA and CDR2 YSYEKL. This CDR3 is built from 15 residues. V lost 3 bases to trimming and J lost 2 bases; unmatched junction nucleotides: 5.

Only a few counts were recorded for this clone. Read data end 3 residues before the CDR3 end; the end is taken from the germline J gene. The gene calls are TRBV7-6 and TRBJ2-2, with TRBD1 matching over 8 bases. This CDR3 has 13 amino acids. CDR1 and CDR2 (germline): SGHVS, FNYEAQ. CDR3 in amino acids: CASSSSSGTGLFF. The part of the CDR3 DNA that was read is TGTGCCAGCAGCTCTTCTTCCGGGACAGGG.

This clone has ten or more counts. Read data end 3 residues before the CDR3 end; the end is taken from the germline J gene. The chain recombines TRBV19 with TRBJ2-7, with a tentative D call TRBD1 (6 bases). This CDR3 has 12 amino acids. Germline values: CDR1 LNHDA, CDR2 SQIVND (reference sequence). The V end was cut by 8 bases, the J end by 6 bases, with 14 bases between. Partial CDR3 DNA: TGTGCCAGTGCACAGGGCCCAACCGAG. Translation gives CASAQGPTE. The CDR3 in its entirety is CASAQGPTEQYF.

A word on this clone: The CDR3 is cut off 3 residues early in the read; its end comes from the germline J gene. The chain recombines TRBV20-1 with TRBJ2-7; TRBD2 might be the D (5 bases). The V gene's germline CDR1 is DFQATT and CDR2 SNEGSKA (reference sequence). V lost 0 bases and J lost 1, with 13 bases in between. The CDR3 contains 15 residues. The sequenced part of the CDR3 DNA is TGCAGTGCTAGAGATCGTCCCCTAGCTTCCTACGAG. Residues: CSARDRPLASYE. From start to end, the CDR3 is CSARDRPLASYEQYF.

This clone is medium-sized (0.01 to 0.1%). The read ends 3 residues shy of where the CDR3 ends; the end is completed using the germline J gene. The chain has TRBV28 and TRBJ1-5; tentatively, D is TRBD1 (6 bases). Germline V lookup: CDR1 MDHEN, CDR2 SYDVKM. The CDR3 runs 14 residues. Trimming removed 6 bases from V and 3 bases from J, with 12 bases in between. The CDR3 region is CASRVGQLNQPQHF. The CDR3 DNA, read in part, is TGTGCCAGCAGGGTAGGACAGCTCAATCAGCCC.

This clone has more than one count but fewer than ten. The read falls 3 residues short of the CDR3 end, and the missing part is taken from the germline J gene. This chain uses TRBV18 with TRBJ2-7, with unresolved D. Trimming took 6 bases from V and 0 from J, leaving 12 bases between them. This CDR3 spans 14 amino acids. Germline V gives CDR1 KGHSH, CDR2 LQKENI. The CDR3 spells CASSPSQSSYEQYF. The sequenced part of the CDR3 DNA is TGTGCCAGCTCCCCGTCGCAGAGCTCCTACGAG.

With regard to this clone: The read ends 3 residues before the CDR3 terminus; that terminus is restored from the germline J gene. The V call is TRBV19, the J call TRBJ1-1, with D maybe TRBD1 (5 bases). V was clipped by 6 bases and J by 7 bases, with 27 bases between them. This CDR3 has 17 residues. CDR1 and CDR2 (germline): LNHDA, SQIVND (reference sequence). The DNA read from the CDR3 is TGTGCCAGTAGCCGCGCGGGGGGATGGGCAGGAGGAGATGAA. This sequence encodes CASSRAGGWAGGDE. Given in full, the CDR3 is CASSRAGGWAGGDEAFF. The full variable domain, in which reference TRBV19 and TRBJ1-1 provide the parts outside the CDR3, is DGGITQSPKYLFRKEGQNVTLSCEQNLNHDAMYWYRQDPGQGLRLIYYSQIVNDFQKGDIAEGYSVSREKKESFPLTVTSAQKNPTAFYLCASSRAGGWAGGDEAFFGQGTRLTVV.

A note on this clone: With the read ending 3 residues before the CDR3 end, the germline J gene is used to fill in that end. V usage is TRBV2 and J usage is TRBJ2-7; 8 bases are shared with TRBD1. The CDR3 sequence is 15 residues long. Unmatched junction bases numbered 8, after V lost 7 bases and J lost 0 bases. Per the germline V gene, CDR1 is SNHLY and CDR2 is FYNNEI. CDR3 DNA (partial): TGTGCCAGCACGGATTGGGACAGGAGCTCCTACGAG. As protein: CASTDWDRSSYE. The full CDR3 sequence reads CASTDWDRSSYEQYF.

By sample share, this clone is medium-sized. The CDR3 end is not reached by the read, which stops 3 residues before it; the germline J gene fills it in. The chain carries TRBV18 and TRBJ2-5; 9 nucleotides agree with TRBD2. The CDR3 is 15 amino acids. V lost 3 bases, J lost 2 bases, and 4 bases stayed unmatched. The germline V gene has CDR1 KGHSH and CDR2 LQKENI. CDR3 amino acids: CASSPLAGQQETQYF. CDR3 bases read: TGTGCCAGCTCACCCCTAGCGGGACAGCAAGAGACC.

This clone occurred a few times. Read coverage stops 3 residues before the CDR3 terminus; the germline J gene supplies the remainder. V is TRBV7-3 and J is TRBJ2-7; TRBD1 is a possible D gene (5 bases). This CDR3 region has 16 residues. V dropped 6 bases and J dropped 5 bases, with 23 bases sitting between them. Germline CDR1 is SGHTA and CDR2 is FQGTGA. Here the CDR3 reads CASRTNRAGILNEQYF. The sequenced part of the CDR3 DNA is TGTGCCAGCAGAACAAACCGGGCAGGGATTTTAAACGAG.

Remarks on this clone: The read gets to within 3 residues of the CDR3 end, and the germline J gene fills in the rest. V and J are TRBV11-1 and TRBJ2-1, with D tentatively TRBD2 (7 bases). Germline CDR1 SGHAT, CDR2 FQDESV (reference sequence). CDR3 length equals 14 residues. The germline V and J ends were trimmed by 5 bases and 9 bases, with 17 bases remaining between them. The part of the CDR3 DNA that was read is TGTGCCAGCAGCATGGACAGCGGGGTAGGTGAG. It codes for CASSMDSGVGE. The complete CDR3 sequence is CASSMDSGVGEQFF.

This clone was recorded many times. The read finishes 3 residues shy of the CDR3 end, and the germline J gene is used to complete it. The chain employs TRBV30 and TRBJ1-6; D may be TRBD1 (5 bases). CDR1 GTSNPN and CDR2 SVGIG come from the germline V gene (reference sequence). Trimming shortened V by 4 bases and J by 8 bases, and 12 bases separated the two germline ends. The CDR3 has 13 residues. CDR3 DNA (partial): TGTGCCTGGAACCAAGACAGTTATTCACCC. Translation gives CAWNQDSYSP. The complete CDR3 protein is CAWNQDSYSPLHF.

This clone came up many times. Read coverage stops 3 residues before the CDR3 terminus; the germline J gene supplies the remainder. The chain employs TRBV7-3 and TRBJ1-1, with 9 positions matching TRBD1. The CDR3 loop spans 14 amino acids. Germline assignment: CDR1 SGHTA and CDR2 FQGTGA. V shed 5 bases and J 5 bases; nucleotides not matched to a gene: 6. The sequenced part of the CDR3 DNA is TGTGCCAGCAGCCTGGGACAGGGCCCTACTGAA. As protein: CASSLGQGPTE. The whole CDR3 sequence reads CASSLGQGPTEAFF.

This clone was counted ten times or more. Read coverage stops 3 residues before the CDR3 terminus; the germline J gene supplies the remainder. The chain employs TRBV30 and TRBJ2-3; D is perhaps TRBD2 (6 bases). The V gene's germline CDR1 is GTSNPN and CDR2 SVGIG (reference sequence). With 8 bases removed from V and 0 bases from J, the gap between germline ends came to 15 bases. The CDR3 runs 14 residues. The chain's CDR3 is CASSSGGSTDTQYF. The part of the CDR3 DNA that was read is TGTGCCAGTTCGTCCGGAGGGAGCACAGATACG.